This TCR beta chain was captured by sequencing in a study of graft-versus-host responses after intestinal transplantation. Broader study findings: Circulating GvH clone levels at their peak were associated with HvG declines (early post-transplant).

The CDR3 runs to 14 residues. Germline loops: CDR1 SGHTA, CDR2 FQGNSA. Trimming stripped 9 bases from V and 0 bases from J, with 14 bases between. The repertoire was sequenced with immunoSEQ multiplex PCR; TCRdb's copy has only in-frame clones and lacks some. The table has about 130,000 clones, just over 90% seen once. Worth noting for this clone: Its antigen is not known.

This receptor was taken from a human donor who received an intestinal transplant. This specimen was unstimulated CD4+ T cells sorted from spleen or lymph node cells, taken before intestinal transplant. The chain uses TRBV7-2 and TRBJ1-1; D gene uncertain. This chain's CDR3 is CARNRRAMNTEAFF. The CDR3 DNA reads TGTGCCAGAAATCGGAGGGCCATGAACACTGAAGCTTTCTTT.